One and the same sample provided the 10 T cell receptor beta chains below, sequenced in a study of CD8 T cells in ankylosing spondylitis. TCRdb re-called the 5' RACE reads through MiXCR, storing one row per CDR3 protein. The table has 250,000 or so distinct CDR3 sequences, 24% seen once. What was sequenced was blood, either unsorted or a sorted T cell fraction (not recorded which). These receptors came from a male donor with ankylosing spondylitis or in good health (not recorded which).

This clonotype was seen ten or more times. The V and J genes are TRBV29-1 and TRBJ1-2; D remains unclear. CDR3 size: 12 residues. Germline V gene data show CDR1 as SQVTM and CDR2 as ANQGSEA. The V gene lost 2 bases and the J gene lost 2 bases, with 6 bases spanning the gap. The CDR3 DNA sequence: TGCAGCGTTGAACGAGGGAACTATGGCTACACCTTC. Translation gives CSVERGNYGYTF. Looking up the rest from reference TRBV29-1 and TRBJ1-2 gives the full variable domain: SAVISQKPSRDICQRGTSLTIQCQVDSQVTMMFWYRQQPGQSLTLIATANQGSEATYESGFVIDKFPISRPNLTFSTLTVSNMSPEDSSIYLCSVERGNYGYTFGSGTRLTVV.

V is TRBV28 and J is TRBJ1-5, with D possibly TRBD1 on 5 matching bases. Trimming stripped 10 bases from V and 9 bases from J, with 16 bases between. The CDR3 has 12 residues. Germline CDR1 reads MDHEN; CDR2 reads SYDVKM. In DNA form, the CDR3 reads TGTGCCACCCTTCATCCAAGGGGGCCCCAGCATTTT. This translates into CATLHPRGPQHF.

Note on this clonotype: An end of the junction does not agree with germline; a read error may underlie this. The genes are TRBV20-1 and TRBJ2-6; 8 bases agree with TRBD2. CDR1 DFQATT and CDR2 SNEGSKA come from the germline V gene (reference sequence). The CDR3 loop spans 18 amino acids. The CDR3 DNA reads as TGCAGTGCTAGAGATAGACGGGGGGGGAGCTCTGGGACCAACGTCCTGACTTTC. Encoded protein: CSARDRRGGSSGTNVLTF.

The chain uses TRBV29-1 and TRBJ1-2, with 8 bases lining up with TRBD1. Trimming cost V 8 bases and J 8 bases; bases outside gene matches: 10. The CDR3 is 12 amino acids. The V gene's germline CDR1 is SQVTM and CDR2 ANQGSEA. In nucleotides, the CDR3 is TGCAGCCTAAGGACAGGGTTAGGCGGCTACACCTTC. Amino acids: CSLRTGLGGYTF.

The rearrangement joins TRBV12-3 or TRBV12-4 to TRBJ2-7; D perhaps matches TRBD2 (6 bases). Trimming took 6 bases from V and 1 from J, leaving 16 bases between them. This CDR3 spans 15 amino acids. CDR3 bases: TGTGCCAGCAGAAGAGACGGGACTGCGTCCTACGAGCAGTACTTC. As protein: CASRRDGTASYEQYF.

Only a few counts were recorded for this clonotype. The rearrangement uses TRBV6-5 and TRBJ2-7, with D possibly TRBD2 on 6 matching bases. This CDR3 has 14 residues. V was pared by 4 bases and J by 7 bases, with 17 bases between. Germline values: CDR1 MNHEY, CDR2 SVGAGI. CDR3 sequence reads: CASSSNEDRGEQYF. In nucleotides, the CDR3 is TGTGCCAGCAGTTCCAACGAGGACCGGGGGGAGCAGTACTTC.

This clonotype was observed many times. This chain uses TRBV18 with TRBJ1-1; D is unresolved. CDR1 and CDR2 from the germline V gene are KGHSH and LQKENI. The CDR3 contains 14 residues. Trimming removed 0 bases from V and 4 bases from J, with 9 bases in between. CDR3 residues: CASSPPAGVTEAFF. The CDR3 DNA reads TGTGCCAGCTCACCACCGGCCGGGGTCACTGAAGCTTTCTTT.

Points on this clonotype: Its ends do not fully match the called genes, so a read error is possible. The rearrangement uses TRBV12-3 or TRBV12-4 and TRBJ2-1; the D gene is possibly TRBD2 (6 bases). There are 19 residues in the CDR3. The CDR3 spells CACSLAALLHRSSYNEQFF. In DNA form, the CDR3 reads TGTGCCTGCAGTTTAGCGGCACTCCTTCACCGGAGCTCCTACAATGAGCAGTTCTTC.

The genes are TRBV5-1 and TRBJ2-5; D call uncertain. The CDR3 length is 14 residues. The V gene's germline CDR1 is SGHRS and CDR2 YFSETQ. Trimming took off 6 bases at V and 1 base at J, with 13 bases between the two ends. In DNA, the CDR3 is TGCGCCAGCACCAGCCTGGTGGGCCAAGAGACCCAGTACTTC. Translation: CASTSLVGQETQYF.

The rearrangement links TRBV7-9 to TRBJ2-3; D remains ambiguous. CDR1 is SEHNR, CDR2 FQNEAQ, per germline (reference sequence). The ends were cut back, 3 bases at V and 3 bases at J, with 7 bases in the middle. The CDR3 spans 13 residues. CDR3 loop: CASSFQVTDTQYF. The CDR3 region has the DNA TGTGCCAGCAGCTTCCAGGTAACAGATACGCAGTATTTT.